Below are 9 T cell receptor beta chains sequenced from a single sample in a study of T cell repertoires in cytomegalovirus infection. TCRdb redid the calling of the reads with MiXCR, one entry per CDR3 protein. The sample has more than 650,000 distinct CDR3 sequences, roughly a third seen once; the top ten hold 2.5% to 3%. Sequencing input: PBMCs. The receptors originated from a human donor in good health (CMV status not recorded). Some clones in this sample may be carry-over from other donors' samples.

This clonotype was seen more than once but under ten times. CDR3 region: CASSYLRGTGGTGELFF. The DNA for the CDR3 is TGTGCCAGCAGTTACCTTAGGGGTACAGGGGGCACCGGGGAGCTGTTTTTT. The rearrangement links TRBV6-5 to TRBJ2-2; 8 nucleotides match TRBD1. Per germline, CDR1 MNHEY and CDR2 SVGAGI. V lost 2 bases, J lost 4 bases, and 9 bases stayed unmatched. The CDR3 has 17 amino acids.

This clonotype was counted ten times or more. The V gene is TRBV7-2, the J gene TRBJ2-2; 11 nucleotides align to TRBD2. The junction had 3 bases not matched to a gene; V was cut back by 2 bases and J by 4 bases. CDR1 SGHTA and CDR2 FQGNSA come from the germline V gene. The CDR3 extends over 16 amino acids. This CDR3 is CASSLLAGGRTGELFF. Here the CDR3 DNA reads TGTGCCAGCAGCTTACTAGCGGGAGGACGCACCGGGGAGCTGTTTTTT.

In regard to this clonotype: A single base separates this from a much larger clone, so it may be a read error. CDR3 nucleotides: TGCAGTTCCGGGCGGGCAGGGGAATCTGAAGCTTTCTTT. Encoded protein: CSSGRAGESEAFF. V and J are TRBV20-1 and TRBJ1-1; possible D gene TRBD1, 6 bases. V lost 8 bases, J lost 6 bases, and 19 bases lay in between. The CDR3 spans 13 residues. In germline, CDR1 is DFQATT, CDR2 SNEGSKA (reference sequence).

This clonotype was detected a few times. Written as DNA, the CDR3 is TGTGCCAGCAGACACGGGGACACAACCTACGAGCAGTACTTC. Its translation is CASRHGDTTYEQYF. The chain recombines TRBV6-8 with TRBJ2-7; D is possibly TRBD1 (6 bases). Deletions cut 6 bases from V and 2 bases from J, with 14 bases between. Looked up from germline, CDR1 is MNHGY and CDR2 is SAAAGT. The CDR3 runs 14 residues.

This chain joins TRBV5-8 and TRBJ1-1, with D maybe TRBD1 (5 bases). Trimming left V 0 bases short and J 4 bases short, with 13 bases between. The germline CDR1 and CDR2 sequences are SGHTS and YDEGEE. The CDR3 contains 15 residues. CDR3 bases: TGTGCCAGCAGCTTGGGGCTCCGTGGGGGCACTGAAGCTTTCTTT. The encoded protein is CASSLGLRGGTEAFF.

The CDR3 nucleotides read TGTGCCGGGTTTTCAGGAGGGGAGCTGTTTTTT. Its protein product is CAGFSGGELFF. This sequence joins TRBV12-3 or TRBV12-4 and TRBJ2-2; D ambiguous. CDR3 size: 11 residues. V was trimmed by 11 bases and J by 8 bases, leaving 12 bases between them.

As regards this clonotype: A single base separates this from a much larger clone, so it may be a read error. V is TRBV28 and J is TRBJ1-1; tentative D call: TRBD1 (5 bases). This CDR3 has 16 amino acids. The germline V gene encodes CDR1 MDHEN and CDR2 SYDVKM. The CDR3 DNA reads as TGTGCCAGCAGTTCGCTAGTAGAGGGGATGAACACTGAAGATTTCTTT. It codes for CASSSLVEGMNTEDFF. Complete variable domain (other parts from reference TRBV28 and TRBJ1-1): DVKVTQSSRYLVKRTGEKVFLECVQDMDHENMFWYRQDPGLGLRLIYFSYDVKMKEKGDIPEGYSVSREKKERFSLILESASTNQTSMYLCASSSLVEGMNTEDFFGQGTRLTVV.

J is TRBJ1-4 and V is TRBV5-5; 8 bases map to TRBD1. The V and J ends lost 1 base and 7 bases, in that order; junction bases with no gene match: 6. CDR3 length equals 15 residues. Germline CDR1 and CDR2: SGHKS and YYEKEE (reference sequence). The CDR3 region is CASSLRSTGVEKLFF. CDR3 DNA: TGTGCCAGCAGCTTGCGGTCGACAGGGGTTGAAAAACTGTTTTTT. The full variable domain, rest sourced from reference TRBV5-5 and TRBJ1-4, is DAGVTQSPTHLIKTRGQQVTLRCSPISGHKSVSWYQQVLGQGPQFIFQYYEKEERGRGNFPDRFSARQFPNYSSELNVNALLLGDSALYLCASSLRSTGVEKLFFGSGTQLSVL.

V gene TRBV12-3 or TRBV12-4 combines with J gene TRBJ2-5; 8 nucleotides line up with TRBD1. V shed 10 bases, J shed 4 bases, and the junction held 29 bases outside the gene matches. CDR3 size: 20 residues. CDR3 DNA: TGTGCCATCAGCCAGGATGGGACAGGCAACATTCTAGCGCCTCGAGAGACCCAGTACTTC. Translation gives CAISQDGTGNILAPRETQYF.